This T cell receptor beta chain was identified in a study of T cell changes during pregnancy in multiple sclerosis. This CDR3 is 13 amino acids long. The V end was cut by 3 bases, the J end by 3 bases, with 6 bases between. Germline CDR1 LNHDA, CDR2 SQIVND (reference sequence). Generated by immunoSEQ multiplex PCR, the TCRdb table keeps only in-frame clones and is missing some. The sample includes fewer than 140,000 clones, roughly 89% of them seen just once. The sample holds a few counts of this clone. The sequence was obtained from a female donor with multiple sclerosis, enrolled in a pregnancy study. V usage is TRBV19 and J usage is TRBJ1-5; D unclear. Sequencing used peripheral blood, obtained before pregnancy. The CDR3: CASSMRFNQPQHF. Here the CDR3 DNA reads TGTGCCAGTAGTATGCGGTTCAATCAGCCCCAGCATTTT.